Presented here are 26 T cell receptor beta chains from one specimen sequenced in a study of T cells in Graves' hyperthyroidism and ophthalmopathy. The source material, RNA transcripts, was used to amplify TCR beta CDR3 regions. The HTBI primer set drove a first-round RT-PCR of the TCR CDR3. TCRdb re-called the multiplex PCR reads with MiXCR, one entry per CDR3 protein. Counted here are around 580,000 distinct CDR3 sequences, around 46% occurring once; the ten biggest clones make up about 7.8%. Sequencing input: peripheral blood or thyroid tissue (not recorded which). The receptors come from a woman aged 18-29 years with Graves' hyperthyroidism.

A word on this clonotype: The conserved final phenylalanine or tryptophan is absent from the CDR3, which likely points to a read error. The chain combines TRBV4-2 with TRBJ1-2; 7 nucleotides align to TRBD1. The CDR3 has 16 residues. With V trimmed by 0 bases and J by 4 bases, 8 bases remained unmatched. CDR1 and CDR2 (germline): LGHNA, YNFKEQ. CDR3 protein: CASSQDTRTGRYGYTL. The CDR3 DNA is TGTGCCAGCAGCCAAGATACCCGGACAGGTCGCTATGGCTACACCCTC.

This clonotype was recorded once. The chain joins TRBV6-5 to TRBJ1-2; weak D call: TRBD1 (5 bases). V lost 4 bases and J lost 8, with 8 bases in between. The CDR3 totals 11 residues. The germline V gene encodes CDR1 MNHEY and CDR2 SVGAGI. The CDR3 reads CASSSRQGYTF. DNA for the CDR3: TGTGCCAGCAGTTCCCGACAGGGCTACACCTTC.

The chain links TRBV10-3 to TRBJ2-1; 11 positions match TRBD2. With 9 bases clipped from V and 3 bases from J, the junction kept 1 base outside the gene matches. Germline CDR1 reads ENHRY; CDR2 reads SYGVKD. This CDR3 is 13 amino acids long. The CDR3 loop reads CAILAGVYNEQFF. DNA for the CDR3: TGTGCCATACTAGCGGGAGTCTACAATGAGCAGTTCTTC.

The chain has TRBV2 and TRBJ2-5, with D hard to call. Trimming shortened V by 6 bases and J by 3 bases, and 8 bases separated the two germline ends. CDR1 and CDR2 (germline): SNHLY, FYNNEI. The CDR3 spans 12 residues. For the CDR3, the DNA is TGTGCCAGCAGCAAGGCAGAAGAGACCCAGTACTTC. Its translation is CASSKAEETQYF.

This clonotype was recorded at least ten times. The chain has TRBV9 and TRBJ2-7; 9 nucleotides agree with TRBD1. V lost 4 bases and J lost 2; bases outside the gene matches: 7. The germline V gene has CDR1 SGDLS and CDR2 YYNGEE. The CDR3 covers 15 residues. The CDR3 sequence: CASSQGQGWTYEQYF. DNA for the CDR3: TGTGCCAGCAGCCAAGGACAGGGGTGGACCTACGAGCAGTACTTC.

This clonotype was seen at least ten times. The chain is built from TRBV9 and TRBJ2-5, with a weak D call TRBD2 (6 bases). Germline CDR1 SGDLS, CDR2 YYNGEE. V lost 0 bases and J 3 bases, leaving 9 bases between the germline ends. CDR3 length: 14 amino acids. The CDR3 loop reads CASSVAPGEETQYF. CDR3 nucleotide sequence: TGTGCCAGCAGCGTAGCTCCGGGAGAAGAGACCCAGTACTTC.

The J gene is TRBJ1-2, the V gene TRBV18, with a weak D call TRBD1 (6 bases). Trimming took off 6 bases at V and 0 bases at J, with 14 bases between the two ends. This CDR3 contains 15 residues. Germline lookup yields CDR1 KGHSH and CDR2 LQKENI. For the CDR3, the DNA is TGTGCCAGCTCCACCGGGACACCTTCTAACTATGGCTACACCTTC. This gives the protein CASSTGTPSNYGYTF. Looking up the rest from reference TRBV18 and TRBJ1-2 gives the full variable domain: NAGVMQNPRHLVRRRGQEARLRCSPMKGHSHVYWYRQLPEEGLKFMVYLQKENIIDESGMPKERFSAEFPKEGPSILRIQQVVRGDSAAYFCASSTGTPSNYGYTFGSGTRLTVV.

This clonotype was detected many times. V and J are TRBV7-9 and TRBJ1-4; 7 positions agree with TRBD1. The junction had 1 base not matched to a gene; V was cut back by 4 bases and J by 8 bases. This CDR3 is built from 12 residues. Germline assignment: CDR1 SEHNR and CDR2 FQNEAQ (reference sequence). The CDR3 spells CASSYRGEKLFF. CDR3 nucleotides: TGTGCCAGCAGCTACAGGGGCGAAAAACTGTTTTTT.

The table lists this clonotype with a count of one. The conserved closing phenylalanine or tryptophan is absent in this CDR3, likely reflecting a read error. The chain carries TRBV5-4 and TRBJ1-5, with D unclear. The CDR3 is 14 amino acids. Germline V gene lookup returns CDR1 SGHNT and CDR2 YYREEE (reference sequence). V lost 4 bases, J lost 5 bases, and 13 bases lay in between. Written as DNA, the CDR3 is TGTGCCAGCAGCCAAGGGAAAGTGGATCAGCCCCAGCATCTT. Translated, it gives CASSQGKVDQPQHL.

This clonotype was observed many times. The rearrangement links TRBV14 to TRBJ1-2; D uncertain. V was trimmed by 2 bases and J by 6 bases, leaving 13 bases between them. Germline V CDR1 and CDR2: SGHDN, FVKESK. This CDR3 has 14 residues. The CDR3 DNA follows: TGTGCCAGCAGCCAACTGCGGGGAGGGAATGGCTACACCTTC. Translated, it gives CASSQLRGGNGYTF.

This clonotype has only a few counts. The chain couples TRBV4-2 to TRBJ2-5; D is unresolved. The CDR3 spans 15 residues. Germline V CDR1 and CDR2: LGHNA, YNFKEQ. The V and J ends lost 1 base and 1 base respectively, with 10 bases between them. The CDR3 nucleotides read TGTGCCAGCAGCCAAGCGGATCTCGTCCAAGAGACCCAGTACTTC. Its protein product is CASSQADLVQETQYF.

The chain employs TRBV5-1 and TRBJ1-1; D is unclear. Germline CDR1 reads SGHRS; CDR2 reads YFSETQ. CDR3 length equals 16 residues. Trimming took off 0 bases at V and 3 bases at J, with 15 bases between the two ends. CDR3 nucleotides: TGCGCCAGCAGCTTGGTATCCCTGGGCGTAGACACTGAAGCTTTCTTT. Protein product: CASSLVSLGVDTEAFF.

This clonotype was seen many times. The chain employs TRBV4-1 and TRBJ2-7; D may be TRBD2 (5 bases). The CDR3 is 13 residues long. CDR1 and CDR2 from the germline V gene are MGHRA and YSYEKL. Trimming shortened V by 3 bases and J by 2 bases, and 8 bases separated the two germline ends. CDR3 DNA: TGCGCCAGCAGCCACTCCGGGACCTACGAGCAGTACTTC. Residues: CASSHSGTYEQYF.

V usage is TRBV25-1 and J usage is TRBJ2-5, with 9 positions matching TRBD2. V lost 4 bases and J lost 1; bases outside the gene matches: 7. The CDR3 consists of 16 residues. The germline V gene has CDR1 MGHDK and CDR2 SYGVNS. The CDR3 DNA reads TGTGCCAGCAGTGGGGGCGTGACTAGCGGCCAAGAGACCCAGTACTTC. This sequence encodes CASSGGVTSGQETQYF. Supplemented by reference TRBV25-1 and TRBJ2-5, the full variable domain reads EADIYQTPRYLVIGTGKKITLECSQTMGHDKMYWYQQDPGMELHLIHYSYGVNSTEKGDLSSESTVSRIRTEHFPLTLESARPSHTSQYLCASSGGVTSGQETQYFGPGTRLLVL.

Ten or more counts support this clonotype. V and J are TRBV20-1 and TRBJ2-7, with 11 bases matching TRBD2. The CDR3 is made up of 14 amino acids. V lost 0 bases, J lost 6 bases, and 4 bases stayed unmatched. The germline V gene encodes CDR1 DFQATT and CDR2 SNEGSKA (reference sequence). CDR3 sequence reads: CSARDLGTSGEQYF. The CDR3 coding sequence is TGCAGTGCTAGAGATTTAGGGACTAGCGGCGAGCAGTACTTC.

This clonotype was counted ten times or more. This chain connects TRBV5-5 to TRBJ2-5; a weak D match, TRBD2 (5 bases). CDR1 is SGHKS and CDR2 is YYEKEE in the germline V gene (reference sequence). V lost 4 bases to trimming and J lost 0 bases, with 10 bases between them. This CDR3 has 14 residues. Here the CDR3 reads CASSVTRYQETQYF. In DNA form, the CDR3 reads TGTGCCAGCAGCGTTACTAGGTACCAAGAGACCCAGTACTTC.

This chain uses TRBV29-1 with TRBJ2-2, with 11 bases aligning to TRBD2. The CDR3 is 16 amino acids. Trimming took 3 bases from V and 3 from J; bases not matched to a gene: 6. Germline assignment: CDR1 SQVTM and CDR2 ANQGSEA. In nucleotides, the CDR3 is TGCAGCGTTGACCAGACTAGCGGGACCCACACCGGGGAGCTGTTTTTT. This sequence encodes CSVDQTSGTHTGELFF.

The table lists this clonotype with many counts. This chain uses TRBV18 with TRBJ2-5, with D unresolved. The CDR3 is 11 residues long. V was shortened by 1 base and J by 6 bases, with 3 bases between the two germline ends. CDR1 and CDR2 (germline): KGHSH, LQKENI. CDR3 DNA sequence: TGTGCCAGCTCACCACAAAAGACCCAGTACTTC. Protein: CASSPQKTQYF.

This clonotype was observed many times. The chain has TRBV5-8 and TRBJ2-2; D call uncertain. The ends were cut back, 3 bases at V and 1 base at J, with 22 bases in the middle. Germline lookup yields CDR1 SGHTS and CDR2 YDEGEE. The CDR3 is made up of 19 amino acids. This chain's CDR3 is CASSSSLPIFSGNTGELFF. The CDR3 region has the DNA TGTGCCAGCAGCTCTTCGCTTCCCATTTTTAGTGGGAACACCGGGGAGCTGTTTTTT.

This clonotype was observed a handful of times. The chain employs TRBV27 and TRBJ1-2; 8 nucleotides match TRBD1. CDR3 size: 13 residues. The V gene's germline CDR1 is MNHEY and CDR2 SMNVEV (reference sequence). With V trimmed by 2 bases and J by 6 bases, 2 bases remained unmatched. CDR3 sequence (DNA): TGTGCCAGCAGTTTAGACAGGGGCGATGGCTACACCTTC. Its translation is CASSLDRGDGYTF.

The CDR3 reads CSLGRGRGQPQHF. CDR3 coding DNA: TGCAGTTTGGGCAGGGGGCGAGGGCAGCCCCAGCATTTT. The chain carries TRBV29-1 and TRBJ1-5; 8 positions match TRBD1. CDR1 is SQVTM and CDR2 is ANQGSEA in the germline V gene. This CDR3 contains 13 residues.

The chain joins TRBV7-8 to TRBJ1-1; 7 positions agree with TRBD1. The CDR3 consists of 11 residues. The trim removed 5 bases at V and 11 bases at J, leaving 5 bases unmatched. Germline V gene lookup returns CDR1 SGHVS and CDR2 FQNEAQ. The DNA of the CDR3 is TGTGCCAGCAGCAAAAGGGACAGTGCTTTCTTT. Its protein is CASSKRDSAFF.

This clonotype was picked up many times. The CDR3 sequence is CASSQSQGGEKLFF. As DNA, the CDR3 is TGTGCCAGCAGCCAATCACAGGGGGGTGAAAAACTGTTTTTT. The chain employs TRBV4-2 and TRBJ1-4; 8 bases fit TRBD1. This CDR3 is 14 amino acids long. Trimming at V came to 2 bases and at J to 7 bases, leaving 3 bases not matched to a gene. From germline, CDR1 is LGHNA and CDR2 YNFKEQ.

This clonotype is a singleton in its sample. CDR3 nucleotide sequence: TGCGCCAGCGGTTTGAATAGGTACGACGGTGGCTACACCTTC. Translating gives CASGLNRYDGGYTF. The V call is TRBV5-1, the J call TRBJ1-2, with D unresolved. V was shortened by 7 bases and J by 7 bases, with 20 bases between the two germline ends. CDR3 length: 14 amino acids. Per germline, CDR1 SGHRS and CDR2 YFSETQ.

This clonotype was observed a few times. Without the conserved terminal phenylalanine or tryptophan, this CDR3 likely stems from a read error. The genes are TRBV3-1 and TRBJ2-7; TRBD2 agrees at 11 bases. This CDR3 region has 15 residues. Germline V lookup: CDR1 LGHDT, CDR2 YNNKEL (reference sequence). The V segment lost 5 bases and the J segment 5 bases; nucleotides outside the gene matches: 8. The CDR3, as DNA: TGTGCCAGCAGCGACATAGCGGGAGGGGTAGACGAGCAGTACCTC. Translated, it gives CASSDIAGGVDEQYL.

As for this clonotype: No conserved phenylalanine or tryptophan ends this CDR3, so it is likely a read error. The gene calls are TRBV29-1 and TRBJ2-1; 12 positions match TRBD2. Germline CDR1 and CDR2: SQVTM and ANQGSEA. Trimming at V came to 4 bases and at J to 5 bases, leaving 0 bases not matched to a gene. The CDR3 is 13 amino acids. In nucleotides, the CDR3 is TGCAGCGTTGGACTAGCGGGAGACAATGAGCAGTTCTTA. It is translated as CSVGLAGDNEQFL.